Each of the 15 T cell receptor beta chains below was sequenced from the same sample in a study of cytomegalovirus exposure and HLA in healthy donors. Sequencing was performed with immunoSEQ multiplex PCR; in TCRdb, only in-frame clones are kept and a portion is missing. Among 250,000 or so clones listed, 90% were seen once. Sequenced: PBMCs. All receptors derive from a woman younger than 35 in good health and CMV-seronegative.

As concerns this clone: A much larger clone lies a single base off, so this may be a read error. The rearrangement links TRBV2 to TRBJ1-4; 11 bases fit TRBD1. V was clipped by 5 bases and J by 7 bases; unmatched bases: 3. Germline lookup yields CDR1 SNHLY and CDR2 FYNNEI. The CDR3 totals 14 residues. The CDR3 reads CASSSGTGGEKLFF. The CDR3 DNA sequence: TGTGCCAGCAGTTCCGGGACAGGGGGTGAAAAACTGTTTTTT.

The chain recombines TRBV6-5 with TRBJ2-1, with a weak D call TRBD2 (7 bases). Germline lookup yields CDR1 MNHEY and CDR2 SVGAGI. This CDR3 contains 15 residues. V was trimmed by 0 bases and J by 6 bases, leaving 12 bases between them. In DNA form, the CDR3 reads TGTGCCAGCAGTTACTCGGGGGGGGCTTTCAATGAGCAGTTCTTC. It is translated as CASSYSGGAFNEQFF.

The rearrangement links TRBV19 to TRBJ1-1; D might be TRBD1 (5 bases). Germline assignment: CDR1 LNHDA and CDR2 SQIVND (reference sequence). This CDR3 region has 11 residues. V was trimmed by 5 bases and J by 8 bases, leaving 9 bases between them. Here the CDR3 reads CASSPGLEAFF. The CDR3 region has the DNA TGTGCCAGTAGTCCGGGACTGGAAGCTTTCTTT. The variable domain in full, completed from reference TRBV19 and TRBJ1-1, reads DGGITQSPKYLFRKEGQNVTLSCEQNLNHDAMYWYRQDPGQGLRLIYYSQIVNDFQKGDIAEGYSVSREKKESFPLTVTSAQKNPTAFYLCASSPGLEAFFGQGTRLTVV.

V usage is TRBV7-2 and J usage is TRBJ1-1, with unresolved D. CDR1 SGHTA and CDR2 FQGNSA come from the germline V gene. Trimming stripped 4 bases from V and 5 bases from J, with 11 bases between. The CDR3 sequence is 13 residues long. CDR3 DNA sequence: TGTGCCAGCAGCTCGGGAGTGGGGACTGAAGCTTTCTTT. Its translation is CASSSGVGTEAFF.

The J gene is TRBJ2-1, the V gene TRBV6-6, with TRBD2 matching over 8 bases. The J segment lost 7 bases and the V segment lost 6 bases, leaving 8 bases of the junction unmatched. The germline gives CDR1 MNHNY, CDR2 SVGAGI (reference sequence). This CDR3 spans 14 amino acids. The CDR3 nucleotides are TGTGCCAGCAGAGGGGTAGCGGGGTGGAATGAGCAGTTCTTC. It translates to CASRGVAGWNEQFF.

The chain carries TRBV6-5 and TRBJ2-2; D is possibly TRBD2 (5 bases). CDR1 and CDR2 (germline): MNHEY, SVGAGI. The ends were cut back, 6 bases at V and 3 bases at J, with 17 bases in the middle. CDR3 length: 16 amino acids. The CDR3 nucleotides are TGTGCCAGCAGCTACGGCGGGCCCGGGGACACCGGGGAGCTGTTTTTT. Translating gives CASSYGGPGDTGELFF.

V gene TRBV7-2 combines with J gene TRBJ2-3, with 8 bases identical to TRBD2. Trimming removed 1 base from V and 6 bases from J; junction bases left unmatched: 12. The CDR3 covers 17 residues. Germline values: CDR1 SGHTA, CDR2 FQGNSA. CDR3: CASSLVGASGRRDTQYF. The CDR3 DNA sequence: TGTGCCAGCAGCTTAGTAGGGGCTAGCGGGCGCAGGGATACGCAGTATTTT.

Remarks on this clone: At one boundary the junction diverges from the germline segment, which might be a read error. The chain is built from TRBV13 and TRBJ1-2, with TRBD1 matching over 9 bases. Germline CDR1 reads PRHDT; CDR2 reads FYEKMQ (reference sequence). CDR3 length: 12 amino acids. The CDR3 DNA reads TGTGCCAGCAGCTTAAACGACAGGACAGGGGCCTTC. Residues: CASSLNDRTGAF.

The CDR3 is CASSQGLAGALETQYF. The CDR3 DNA is TGCGCCAGCAGCCAAGGGCTAGCGGGGGCCCTGGAGACCCAGTACTTC. The V call is TRBV4-1, the J call TRBJ2-5, with TRBD2 matching over 10 bases. The length of the CDR3 is 16 residues. Trimming cost V 1 base and J 5 bases; bases outside gene matches: 7. Germline V gene sequence: CDR1 MGHRA, CDR2 YSYEKL.

The J gene is TRBJ1-2, the V gene TRBV27; D gene uncertain. Germline assignment: CDR1 MNHEY and CDR2 SMNVEV (reference sequence). V lost 7 bases and J lost 5, with 14 bases in between. The CDR3 runs to 13 residues. The CDR3: CASKTRENYGYTF. Written as DNA, the CDR3 is TGTGCCAGCAAGACAAGGGAGAATTATGGCTACACCTTC.

The gene calls are TRBV19 and TRBJ1-5; the D gene is possibly TRBD1 (5 bases). The V end was cut by 4 bases, the J end by 8 bases, with 12 bases between. The CDR3 is 13 residues long. CDR1 is LNHDA and CDR2 is SQIVND in the germline V gene (reference sequence). The CDR3, as DNA: TGTGCCAGTAGTACGGACAAATGGGAGCCCCAGCATTTT. Residues: CASSTDKWEPQHF.

This clone has only a few counts. The chain recombines TRBV2 with TRBJ1-5; 11 nucleotides align to TRBD1. The V gene end was trimmed by 4 bases and the J gene end by 2 bases; junction bases not matched to a gene: 1. This CDR3 has 15 residues. Germline CDR1 SNHLY, CDR2 FYNNEI. CDR3 bases: TGTGCCAGCAGTGGGGACAGGGGGGGCAATCAGCCCCAGCATTTT. Its protein is CASSGDRGGNQPQHF.

The chain uses TRBV29-1 and TRBJ2-1, with 11 bases identical to TRBD1. The CDR3 loop spans 17 amino acids. Germline V gene data show CDR1 as SQVTM and CDR2 as ANQGSEA. DNA of the CDR3: TGCAGGACGGAACAAGGGACAGGGGGAGAATCCTACAATGAGCAGTTCTTC. It codes for CRTEQGTGGESYNEQFF.

The CDR3 nucleotides are TGCGCCAGCAGCCACCCCCGGGGGTACAATGAGCAGTTCTTC. Its protein product is CASSHPRGYNEQFF. J is TRBJ2-1 and V is TRBV4-1, with D possibly TRBD2 on 6 matching bases. Trimming removed 3 bases from V and 4 bases from J, with 10 bases in between. The germline gives CDR1 MGHRA, CDR2 YSYEKL. This CDR3 contains 14 residues.

This clone was counted a single time. The rearrangement links TRBV6-5 to TRBJ1-2, with 11 bases fitting TRBD1. Trimming removed 8 bases from V and 4 bases from J; junction bases left unmatched: 9. There are 15 residues in the CDR3. Germline V gives CDR1 MNHEY, CDR2 SVGAGI. In DNA, the CDR3 is TGTGCCAGCCGAGGGTCCGGGACAGGGGGCTATGGCTACACCTTC. It translates to CASRGSGTGGYGYTF.